This TCR beta chain comes out of a study of beta chain features in type 1 diabetes (dated by TCRdb to 2017 to 2018). With respect to the entire study: Mean age, gender distribution, total cell number and subset yield were not different between patients and healthy donors. A total of approximately 100 million sorted cells were examined across all samples, and the number of cells per subset was strongly correlated with RNA yield. Regulatory and stem cell-like memory subsets were isolated from only 8 patients and about eight healthy donors, whereas naive and central memory subsets came from all 30 or so donors. In the study, recently diagnosed type 1 diabetes patients and matched healthy donors were compared on the TCRB repertoires of their sorted circulating CD4+ T cell subsets.

On the study overall, not on this receptor specifically: Because cDNA was sequenced instead of genomic DNA, activated cells with high expression could be over-represented, although the groups did not differ in activation or CD3 levels. Naive, central memory and regulatory TCRB repertoires appeared to be more alike among patients than among healthy donors. Only small numbers of individuals were included in the HLA sub-analyses, which left unresolved whether HLA type had any influence on TCRB rearrangement. A moderate but significant shortening of TCRB CDR3 length was observed in type 1 diabetes patients in all four CD4+ subsets. Shorter templates might be favored by PCR, yet because patient and control samples were amplified and corrected together, any such skew would affect both groups equally. At VDJ recombination sites, type 1 diabetes patients had fewer insertions and more deleted nucleotides, which implies abnormalities in thymic rearrangement.

A single peripheral blood draw of about 116 mL on average was collected from each donor into heparinised tubes. A BD FACSAria II and a panel including CD45RO, CCR7, CD25, CD127, CD95 and CD27 were used to sort naive, central memory, regulatory and stem cell-like memory CD4+ T cells. Purity was above 98% for every sorted population. PBMCs were separated immediately by Lymphoprep density gradient centrifugation and were stained directly, without being cultured. So that batch effects would be minimized, each experiment stained and sorted samples in pairs, pairing one healthy donor with one patient. The entire isolated RNA was reverse transcribed using the High Capacity cDNA Reverse Transcription Kit, and thus expressed TCRB transcripts were sequenced. Naive, central memory and regulatory T cell samples underwent deep immunoSEQ sequencing, averaging about 3.57 million total reads per sample. Sorted cells were lysed in RLT buffer, and RNA was extracted using DNase-treated RNeasy Micro or Mini kits according to cell number. To prevent cross-contamination, each cell subset was processed individually, whereas patient and healthy donor samples were processed jointly. The immunoSEQ multiplex PCR was used to amplify TCRB sequences from cDNA, yielding 87-bp fragments that span the CDR3 region. Sequencing of the amplicons was done on the Illumina HiSeq platform. For the original study's pipeline: Synthetic template baselines were used to correct PCR bias computationally, reads within Hamming distance 2 were collapsed, and singletons that could not be merged were discarded. Reads were aligned against IMGT so that V, D and J genes, CDR3 length and insertions or deletions at six rearrangement sites could be assigned. Clonotype counts were normalized to sorted cell number within each subset before computing true diversity and Gini coefficients with the tcR R package. The overlap coefficient, calculated on TCRB nucleotide sequences, was used to quantify repertoire sharing. Out-of-frame TCRB sequences from naive cells were analyzed as a proxy for the pre-selection repertoire. Drawn from immuneACCESS, this table holds only the in-frame rearrangements with V and J called that TCRdb kept. Clones are partly lost; checked studies trace under half to an unresolved V gene and leave the rest unexplained. The V and J calls and the clone size are those of that table, but D and trimming were determined from the DNA. This sample is represented by around 600,000 clones; around 11% of them were singletons. The ten largest clones take up 0.095% to 0.15% of the sample.

For this clone: Its target antigen remains unknown. Base-call qualities are not available, and no considerably larger clone is one nucleotide away.

The source of this sequence is a man between 25 and 39 years old with type 1 diabetes. The sequenced sample consisted of naive CD4+ T cells from blood. The cell subset or site label, as the study defines it: true naive CD4+ T cells.

The sequenced DNA is TGCGCCAGCAGCTTGGATGAGAGACAGCCCCAGCATTTT. Its product reads: CASSLDERQPQHF. The chain is encoded by TRBV5-1 joined to TRBJ1-5; confidence is insufficient to name the D gene. The CDR1 and CDR2 encoded by the germline V gene are SGHRS and YFSETQ. From its cysteine to its phenylalanine, the CDR3 spans 13 amino acids. The entry retains the CDR3 DNA only, 39 bases that are in frame from base 1. Trimming takes 0 bases from V and 7 bases from J, and the germline ends sit 8 bases apart.